This T cell receptor beta chain was obtained from a study of blood T cell repertoires in COVID-19. About the research overall: Material from acute and convalescent COVID-19 was sourced from the United States, Italy and Spain. Sample material is recorded as cDNA or gDNA derived from T cells, B-cell-depleted T cells, or PBMCs.

The authors' processing: Amplification of reference gene primers provided the estimated nucleated cell counts. The method was immunoSEQ multiplex PCR; TCRdb's version includes in-frame clones alone and lacks a portion of them. V and J calls and clone size are given by that table; D and trimming were obtained from the DNA. This sample has approximately 300,000 clones, with about nine tenths found just once. This CDR3 region has 16 residues. V was pared by 1 base and J by 7 bases, with 7 bases of the junction left unmatched. Germline values: CDR1 SGHAT, CDR2 FQNNGV. Seattle enrolled patients during active infection and tracked them longitudinally.

The rearrangement joins TRBV11-2 to TRBJ2-4, with 10 bases identical to TRBD2. The receptor's source is a woman aged 25 to 39 with COVID-19, enrolled during active disease. Source material: peripheral blood. CDR3 DNA sequence: TGTGCCAGCAGCTTAGGAAGCGGGAGGGGTGGGAACATTCAGTACTTC. It translates to CASSLGSGRGGNIQYF.